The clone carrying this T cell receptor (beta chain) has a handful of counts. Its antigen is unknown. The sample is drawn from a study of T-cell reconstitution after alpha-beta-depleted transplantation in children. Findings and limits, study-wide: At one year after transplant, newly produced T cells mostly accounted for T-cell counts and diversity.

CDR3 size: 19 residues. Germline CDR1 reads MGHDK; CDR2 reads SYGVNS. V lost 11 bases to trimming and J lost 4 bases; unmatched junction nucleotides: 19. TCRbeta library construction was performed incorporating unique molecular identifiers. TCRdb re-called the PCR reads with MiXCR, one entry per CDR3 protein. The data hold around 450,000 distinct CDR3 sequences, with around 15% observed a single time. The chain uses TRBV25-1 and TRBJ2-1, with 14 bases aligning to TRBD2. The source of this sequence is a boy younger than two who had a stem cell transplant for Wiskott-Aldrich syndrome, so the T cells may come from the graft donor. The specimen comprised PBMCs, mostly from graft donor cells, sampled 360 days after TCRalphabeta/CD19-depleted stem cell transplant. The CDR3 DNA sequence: TGTGCCCGCCCCGGACATCCGGGACTAGCGGGGGCCTTGTACAATGAGCAGTTCTTC. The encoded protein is CARPGHPGLAGALYNEQFF.